The present T cell receptor beta chain was sequenced within a study of Tregs in tolerant kidney transplant recipients. Germline values: CDR1 SGHDT, CDR2 YYEEEE. V was pared by 5 bases and J by 8 bases, with 9 bases of the junction left unmatched. The CDR3 is 14 residues long. Measured with immunoSEQ multiplex PCR; TCRdb has only the in-frame clones, and not every one. The table lists roughly 250,000 clones, 80% to 85% of them singletons. Specimen: CD4+ T cells from blood. The receptor's source is a human donor in good health. This rearrangement joins TRBV5-6 to TRBJ2-3; 9 bases line up with TRBD2. DNA for the CDR3: TGTGCCAGCAGAAAAGCGGGAGGCGGGGGTACGCAGTATTTT. It encodes CASRKAGGGGTQYF.